Listed here are 5 T cell receptor beta chains from one sample, sequenced in a study of control samples from healthy donors and cancer patients. Data came from immunoSEQ multiplex PCR; TCRdb stores just in-frame clones and leaves some out. This table holds some 130,000 clones, 75% to 95% found once. The sample comprised blood. The receptor source for this set is a man aged 18 to 30 in good health.

This chain connects TRBV6-5 to TRBJ2-1; D unclear. CDR3 length: 15 residues. Germline V CDR1 and CDR2: MNHEY, SVGAGI. V lost 5 bases to trimming and J lost 2 bases, with 13 bases between them. The DNA of the CDR3 is TGTGCCAGCAGTCTACTCGGGTTCCCCTACAATGAGCAGTTCTTC. As protein: CASSLLGFPYNEQFF.

This clone showed up just a few times. V gene TRBV2 combines with J gene TRBJ1-1; 7 bases fit TRBD1. After removal of 6 bases from V and 1 base from J, the junction contained 8 bases not matched to a gene. CDR1 and CDR2 from the germline V gene are SNHLY and FYNNEI. This CDR3 comprises 15 residues. The DNA of the CDR3 is TGTGCCAGCAGAGCTATGACAGGGCGGAACACTGAAGCTTTCTTT. As protein: CASRAMTGRNTEAFF.

This chain joins TRBV10-3 and TRBJ2-1; TRBD2 agrees at 13 bases. V lost 9 bases, J lost 4 bases, and 3 bases stayed unmatched. CDR1 and CDR2 from the germline V gene are ENHRY and SYGVKD. This CDR3 spans 14 amino acids. This CDR3 is CAIRTSGGYNEQFF. CDR3 sequence (DNA): TGTGCCATACGGACTAGCGGGGGTTACAATGAGCAGTTCTTC.

The chain employs TRBV5-1 and TRBJ2-7; weak D call: TRBD2 (5 bases). The length of the CDR3 is 14 residues. CDR1 SGHRS and CDR2 YFSETQ come from the germline V gene. Trimming removed 4 bases from V and 2 bases from J, with 13 bases in between. The CDR3 DNA reads TGCGCCAGCAGCCGCGGATTCGGGACCTACGAGCAGTACTTC. Amino acid sequence: CASSRGFGTYEQYF. The full variable domain, with the rest looked up from reference TRBV5-1 and TRBJ2-7, is KAGVTQTPRYLIKTRGQQVTLSCSPISGHRSVSWYQQTPGQGLQFLFEYFSETQRNKGNFPGRFSGRQFSNSRSEMNVSTLELGDSALYLCASSRGFGTYEQYFGPGTRLTVT.

J is TRBJ2-3 and V is TRBV12-5, with 8 bases matching TRBD1. The germline CDR1 and CDR2 sequences are LGHNT and FRNRAP. V shed 6 bases, J shed 4 bases, and the junction held 9 bases outside the gene matches. The CDR3 runs 15 residues. The CDR3 bases are TGTGCTAGTGGCATACAGGGGGGTGCGTCAGATACGCAGTATTTT. It is translated as CASGIQGGASDTQYF.